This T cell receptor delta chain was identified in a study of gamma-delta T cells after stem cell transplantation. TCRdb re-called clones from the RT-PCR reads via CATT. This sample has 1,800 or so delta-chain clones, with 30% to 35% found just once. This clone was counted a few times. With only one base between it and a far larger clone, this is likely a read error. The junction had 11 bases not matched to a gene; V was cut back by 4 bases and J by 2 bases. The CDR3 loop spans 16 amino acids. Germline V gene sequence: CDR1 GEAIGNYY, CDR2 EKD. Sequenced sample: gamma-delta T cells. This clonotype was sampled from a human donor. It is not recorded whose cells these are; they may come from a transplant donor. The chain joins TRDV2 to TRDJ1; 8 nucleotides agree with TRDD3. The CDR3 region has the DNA TGTGCCTGTGAGTTACTGGGGGCCACGGGGACCGATAAACTCATCTTT. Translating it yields CACELLGATGTDKLIF.